This TCR beta chain was obtained from a study of blood T cell repertoires in COVID-19. On the study more broadly: Researchers got acute and convalescent COVID-19 samples from the United States, Italy and Spain. From T cells, B-cell-depleted T cells, or PBMCs came the material, which was cDNA or gDNA.

Germline V gives CDR1 MNHEY, CDR2 SVGAGI. After removal of 6 bases from V and 3 bases from J, the junction contained 8 bases not matched to a gene. This CDR3 has 15 amino acids. Authors' data handling: Researchers report that nucleated cell counts were estimated from reference gene primer amplification. The data were produced by immunoSEQ multiplex PCR, yet TCRdb's version contains in-frame clones alone and is incomplete. V and J calls and clone size come straight from that table; D and trimming were deduced from the DNA. Counted here are more than 90,000 clones, roughly 83% occurring once; the ten biggest clones make up nearly 0.85%.

Sequences were obtained from peripheral blood. The gene calls are TRBV6-5 and TRBJ2-4; 7 bases are shared with TRBD1. The source of this sequence is a woman aged 70-85 years with acute or convalescent COVID-19. This CDR3 reads CASSLPGQSKNIQYF. The CDR3 nucleotides read TGTGCCAGCAGCCTCCCGGGACAGAGCAAAAACATTCAGTACTTC.